These 9 T cell receptor beta chains were sequenced from one sample in a study of shared clonotypes between healthy human individuals. The assay was immunoSEQ multiplex PCR, and TCRdb's table has in-frame clones only and misses some. The table includes over 2 million clones, under 95% detected once. The sample was naive CD4+ T cells from PBMCs. The subset: CD45RA+ positively selected. Receptor source: a man aged 18 to 29 in good health. Some clones in this sample may be carry-over from other donors' samples.

A note on this clone: This CDR3 is also generated by other DNA sequences in the sample. This CDR3 is CASSPTDYEQYF. CDR3 bases: TGTGCCAGCTCACCAACAGACTACGAGCAGTACTTC. The chain couples TRBV18 to TRBJ2-7; no clear D gene. Germline CDR1 is KGHSH and CDR2 is LQKENI. Trimming shortened V by 2 bases and J by 3 bases, and 5 bases separated the two germline ends. This CDR3 is built from 12 residues.

J is TRBJ2-7 and V is TRBV6-5; 9 bases align to TRBD2. Trimming took 6 bases from V and 6 from J; bases not matched to a gene: 9. This CDR3 region has 14 residues. Germline CDR1 MNHEY, CDR2 SVGAGI. CDR3 region: CASRPGTSFGEQYF. The CDR3, as DNA: TGTGCCAGCAGACCCGGGACTAGCTTCGGCGAGCAGTACTTC.

The V and J genes are TRBV11-2 and TRBJ2-2, with TRBD2 as a possible D gene (6 bases). The CDR3 loop spans 16 amino acids. The germline V gene encodes CDR1 SGHAT and CDR2 FQNNGV. Trimming left V 2 bases short and J 0 bases short, with 10 bases between. The CDR3, as DNA: TGTGCCAGCAGCTTATATGCGGGACCGAACACCGGGGAGCTGTTTTTT. The encoded protein is CASSLYAGPNTGELFF.

The chain employs TRBV5-1 and TRBJ2-3, with D possibly TRBD2 on 5 matching bases. CDR1 is SGHRS and CDR2 is YFSETQ in the germline V gene. The ends were cut back, 7 bases at V and 3 bases at J, with 18 bases in the middle. CDR3 length equals 15 residues. CDR3 DNA: TGCGCCAGCGGCCCAGGTGGGAGTGGGACAGATACGCAGTATTTT. This encodes CASGPGGSGTDTQYF.

Here the CDR3 DNA reads TGTGCCAGCAGTTACTCGAGATCCAGGGAGACCCAGTACTTC. This translates into CASSYSRSRETQYF. This chain uses TRBV6-5 with TRBJ2-5, with D uncertain. Germline V CDR1 and CDR2: MNHEY, SVGAGI. The V and J ends lost 0 bases and 5 bases respectively, with 10 bases between them. The CDR3 sequence is 14 residues long.

The chain has TRBV28 and TRBJ2-1; a weak D match, TRBD1 (6 bases). V was clipped by 11 bases and J by 2 bases, with 16 bases between them. CDR3 size: 14 residues. CDR1 is MDHEN and CDR2 is SYDVKM in the germline V gene. The CDR3 loop reads CACRTAQAYNEQFF. The CDR3 DNA sequence: TGTGCCTGTCGGACAGCACAAGCCTACAATGAGCAGTTCTTC. The whole variable domain, remainder taken from reference TRBV28 and TRBJ2-1, is DVKVTQSSRYLVKRTGEKVFLECVQDMDHENMFWYRQDPGLGLRLIYFSYDVKMKEKGDIPEGYSVSREKKERFSLILESASTNQTSMYLCACRTAQAYNEQFFGPGTRLTVL.

The V and J genes are TRBV7-3 and TRBJ1-1; 7 positions match TRBD1. This CDR3 has 17 amino acids. CDR1 and CDR2 (germline): SGHTA, FQGTGA. J was trimmed by 1 base and V by 1 base; bases with no gene match: 9. CDR3: CASSLMPGGLGNTEAFF. The CDR3 DNA reads as TGTGCCAGCAGCTTAATGCCAGGGGGACTGGGGAACACTGAAGCTTTCTTT.

V usage is TRBV5-1 and J usage is TRBJ2-2; 7 nucleotides align to TRBD2. Unmatched junction bases numbered 7, after V lost 3 bases and J lost 5 bases. This CDR3 spans 15 amino acids. The V gene's germline CDR1 is SGHRS and CDR2 YFSETQ. CDR3 sequence: CASSWARENTGELFF. The CDR3 DNA is TGCGCCAGCAGCTGGGCGCGGGAGAATACCGGGGAGCTGTTTTTT.

The V call is TRBV30, the J call TRBJ2-7; a possible D gene is TRBD1 (6 bases). The CDR3 sequence is 13 residues long. V lost 2 bases, J lost 0 bases, and 8 bases lay in between. Germline V CDR1 and CDR2: GTSNPN, SVGIG (reference sequence). CDR3 protein: CAWSWGPSYEQYF. The CDR3 bases are TGTGCCTGGAGTTGGGGGCCCTCCTACGAGCAGTACTTC.